This TCR beta chain is from a study of blood T cell repertoires in COVID-19. Study as a whole: The samples span acute and convalescent COVID-19 from the United States, Italy and Spain. PBMCs, B-cell-depleted T cells, or T cells provided the cDNA or gDNA that made up the material.

The CDR3 is 15 residues long. Trimming removed 4 bases from V and 8 bases from J, with 17 bases in between. Germline CDR1 MNHEY, CDR2 SVGAGI. In the study's own analysis: Reference gene primers were amplified, and this amplification served to estimate nucleated cell counts. The assay was immunoSEQ multiplex PCR, and TCRdb's table has in-frame clones only and misses some. V, J and clone size reflect that table, while D and trimming were determined from the DNA. The sample consists of 360,000 or so clones, around 90% of them appearing once. The source is a young man with active or convalescent COVID-19. The sample was peripheral blood. The chain is built from TRBV6-5 and TRBJ1-4, with no clear D. The CDR3 bases are TGTGCCAGCAGTTCTAGTATGGCATTTGGCGAAAAACTGTTTTTT. Its translation is CASSSSMAFGEKLFF.